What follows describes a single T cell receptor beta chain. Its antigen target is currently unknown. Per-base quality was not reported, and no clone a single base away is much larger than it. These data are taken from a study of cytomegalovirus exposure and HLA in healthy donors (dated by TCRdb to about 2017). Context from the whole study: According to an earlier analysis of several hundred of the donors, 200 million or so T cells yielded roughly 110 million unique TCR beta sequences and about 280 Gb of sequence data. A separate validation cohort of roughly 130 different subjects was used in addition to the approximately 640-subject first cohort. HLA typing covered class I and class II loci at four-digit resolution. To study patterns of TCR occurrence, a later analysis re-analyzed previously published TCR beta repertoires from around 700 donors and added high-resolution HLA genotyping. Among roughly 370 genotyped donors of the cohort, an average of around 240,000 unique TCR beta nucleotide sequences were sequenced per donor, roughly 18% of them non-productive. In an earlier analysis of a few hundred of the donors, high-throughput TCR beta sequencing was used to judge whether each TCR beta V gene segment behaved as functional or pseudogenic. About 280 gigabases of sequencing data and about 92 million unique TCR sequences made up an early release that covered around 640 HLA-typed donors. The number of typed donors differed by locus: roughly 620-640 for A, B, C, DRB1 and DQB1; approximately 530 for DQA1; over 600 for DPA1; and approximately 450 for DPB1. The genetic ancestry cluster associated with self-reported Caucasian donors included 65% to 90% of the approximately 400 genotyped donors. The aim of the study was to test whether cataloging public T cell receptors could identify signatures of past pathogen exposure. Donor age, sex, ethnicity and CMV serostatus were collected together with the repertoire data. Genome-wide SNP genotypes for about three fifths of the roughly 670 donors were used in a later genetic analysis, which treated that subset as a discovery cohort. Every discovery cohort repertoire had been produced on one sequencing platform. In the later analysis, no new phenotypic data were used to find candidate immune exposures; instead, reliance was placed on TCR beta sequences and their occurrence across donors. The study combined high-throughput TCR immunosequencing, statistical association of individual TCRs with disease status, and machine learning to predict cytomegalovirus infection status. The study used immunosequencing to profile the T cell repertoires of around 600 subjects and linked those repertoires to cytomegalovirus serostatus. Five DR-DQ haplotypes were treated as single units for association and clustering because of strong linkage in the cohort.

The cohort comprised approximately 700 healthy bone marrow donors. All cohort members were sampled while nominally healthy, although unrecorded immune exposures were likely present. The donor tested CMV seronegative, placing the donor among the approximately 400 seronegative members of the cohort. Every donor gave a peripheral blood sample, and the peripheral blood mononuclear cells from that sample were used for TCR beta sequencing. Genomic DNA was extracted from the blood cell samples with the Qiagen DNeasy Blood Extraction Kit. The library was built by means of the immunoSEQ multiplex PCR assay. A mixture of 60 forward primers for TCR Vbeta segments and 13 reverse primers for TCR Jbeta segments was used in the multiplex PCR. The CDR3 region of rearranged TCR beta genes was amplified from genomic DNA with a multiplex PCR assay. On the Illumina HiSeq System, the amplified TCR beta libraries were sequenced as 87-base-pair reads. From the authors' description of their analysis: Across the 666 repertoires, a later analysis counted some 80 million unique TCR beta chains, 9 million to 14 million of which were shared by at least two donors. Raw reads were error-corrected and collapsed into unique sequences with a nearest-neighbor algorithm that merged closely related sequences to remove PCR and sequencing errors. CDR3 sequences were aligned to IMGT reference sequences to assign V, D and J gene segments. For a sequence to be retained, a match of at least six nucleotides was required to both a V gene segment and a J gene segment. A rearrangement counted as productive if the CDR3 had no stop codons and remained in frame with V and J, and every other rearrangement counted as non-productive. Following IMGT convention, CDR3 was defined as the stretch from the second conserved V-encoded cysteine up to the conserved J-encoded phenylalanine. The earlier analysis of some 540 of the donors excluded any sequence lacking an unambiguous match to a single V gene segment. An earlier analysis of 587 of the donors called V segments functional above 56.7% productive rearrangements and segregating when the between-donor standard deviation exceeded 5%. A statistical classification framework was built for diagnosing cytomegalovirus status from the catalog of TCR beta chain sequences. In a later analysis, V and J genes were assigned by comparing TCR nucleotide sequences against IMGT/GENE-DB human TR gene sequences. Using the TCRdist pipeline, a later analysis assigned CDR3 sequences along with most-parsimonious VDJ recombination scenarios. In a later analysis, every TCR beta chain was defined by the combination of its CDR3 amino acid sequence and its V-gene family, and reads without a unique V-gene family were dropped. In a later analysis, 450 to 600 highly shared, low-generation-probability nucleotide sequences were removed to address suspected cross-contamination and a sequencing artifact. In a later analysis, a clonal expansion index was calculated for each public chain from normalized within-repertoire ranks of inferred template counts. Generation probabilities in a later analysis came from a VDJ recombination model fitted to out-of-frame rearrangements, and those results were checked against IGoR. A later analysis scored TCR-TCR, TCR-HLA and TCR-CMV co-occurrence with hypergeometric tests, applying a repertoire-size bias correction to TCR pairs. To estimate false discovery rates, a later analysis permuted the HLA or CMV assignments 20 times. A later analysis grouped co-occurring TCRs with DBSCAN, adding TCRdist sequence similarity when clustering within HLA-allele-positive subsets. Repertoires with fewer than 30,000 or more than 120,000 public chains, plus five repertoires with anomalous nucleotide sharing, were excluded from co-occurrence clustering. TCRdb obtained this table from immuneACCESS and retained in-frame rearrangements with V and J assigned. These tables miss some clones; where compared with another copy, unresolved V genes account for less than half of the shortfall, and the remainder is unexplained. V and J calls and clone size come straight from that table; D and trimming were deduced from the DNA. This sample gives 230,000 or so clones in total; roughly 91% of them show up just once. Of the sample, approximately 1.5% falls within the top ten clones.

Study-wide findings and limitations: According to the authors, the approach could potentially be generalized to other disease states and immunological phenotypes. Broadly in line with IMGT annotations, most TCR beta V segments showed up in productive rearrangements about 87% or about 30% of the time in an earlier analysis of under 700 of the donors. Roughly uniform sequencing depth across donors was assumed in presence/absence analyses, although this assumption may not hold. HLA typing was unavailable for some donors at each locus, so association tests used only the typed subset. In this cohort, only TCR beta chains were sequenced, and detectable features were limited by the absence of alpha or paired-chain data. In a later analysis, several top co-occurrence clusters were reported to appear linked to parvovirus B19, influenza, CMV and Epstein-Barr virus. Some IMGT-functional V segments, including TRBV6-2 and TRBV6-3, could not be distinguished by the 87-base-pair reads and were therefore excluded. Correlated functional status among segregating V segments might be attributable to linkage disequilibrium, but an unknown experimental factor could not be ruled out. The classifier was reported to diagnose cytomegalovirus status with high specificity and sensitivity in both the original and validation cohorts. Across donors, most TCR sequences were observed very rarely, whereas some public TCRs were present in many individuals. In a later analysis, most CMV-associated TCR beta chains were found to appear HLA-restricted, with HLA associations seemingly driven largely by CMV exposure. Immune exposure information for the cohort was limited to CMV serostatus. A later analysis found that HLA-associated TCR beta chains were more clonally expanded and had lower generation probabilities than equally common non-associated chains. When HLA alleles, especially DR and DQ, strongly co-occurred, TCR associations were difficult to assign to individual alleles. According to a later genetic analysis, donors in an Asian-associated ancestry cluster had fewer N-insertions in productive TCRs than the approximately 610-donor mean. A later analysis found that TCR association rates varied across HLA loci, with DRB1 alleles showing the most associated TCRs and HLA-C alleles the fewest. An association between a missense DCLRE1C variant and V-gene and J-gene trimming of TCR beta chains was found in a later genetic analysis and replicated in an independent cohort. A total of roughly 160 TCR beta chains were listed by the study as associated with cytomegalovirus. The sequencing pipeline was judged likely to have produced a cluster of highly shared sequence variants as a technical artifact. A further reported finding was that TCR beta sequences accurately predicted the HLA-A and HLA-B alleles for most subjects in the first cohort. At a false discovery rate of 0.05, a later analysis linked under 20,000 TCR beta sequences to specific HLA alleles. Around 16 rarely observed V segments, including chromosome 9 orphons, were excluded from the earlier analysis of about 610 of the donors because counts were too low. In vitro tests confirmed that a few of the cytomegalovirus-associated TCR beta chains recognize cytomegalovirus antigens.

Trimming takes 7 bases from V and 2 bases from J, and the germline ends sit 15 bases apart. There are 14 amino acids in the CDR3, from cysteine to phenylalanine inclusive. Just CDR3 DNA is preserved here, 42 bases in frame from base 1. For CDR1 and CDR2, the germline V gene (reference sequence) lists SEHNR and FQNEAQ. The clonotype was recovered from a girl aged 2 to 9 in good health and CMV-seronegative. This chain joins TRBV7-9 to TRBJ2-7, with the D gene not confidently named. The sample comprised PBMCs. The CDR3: CASIHHAVPYEQYF. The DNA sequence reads TGTGCCAGCATCCATCACGCGGTACCCTACGAGCAGTACTTC.